This TCR beta chain was captured by sequencing in a study of blood T cell repertoires in COVID-19. About the research overall: The analysed material was cDNA or gDNA that came from T cells, B-cell-depleted T cells, or PBMCs.

Repertoires were generated with immunoSEQ multiplex PCR, while TCRdb's copy carries only in-frame clones and drops some. There are tens of thousands of clones in the sample; 79% occur only once, and 26% lies in the top ten. Trimming stripped 0 bases from V and 5 bases from J, with 4 bases between. This CDR3 is 12 amino acids long. In germline, CDR1 is MNHEY, CDR2 SVGAGI. The receptor comes from a man aged 55 to 70 with active or convalescent COVID-19. The chain employs TRBV6-5 and TRBJ2-5; no reliable D call. Material: peripheral blood. In DNA, the CDR3 is TGTGCCAGCAGTTACTCGAGGGAGACCCAGTACTTC. This sequence encodes CASSYSRETQYF.